A single sample gave rise to the 32 T cell receptor beta chains below, sequenced in a study of shared clonotypes between healthy human individuals (dated by TCRdb to the early 2020s). Libraries were made using the immunoSEQ multiplex PCR assay. TCRdb holds this immuneACCESS table with in-frame rearrangements only. Some clones are missing; in checked studies, unresolved V genes explain under half, and the rest has no known cause. Counted in this sample were a few million clones; roughly 92% of them appeared once. The ten largest clonotypes hold roughly 0.15% of the sample. Sample: naive CD4+ T cells sorted from blood. What this sample's cell subset or site label stands for: CD45RA+ positively selected. These receptors all stem from a man younger than 35 in good health.

This chain links TRBV6-5 with TRBJ1-1; D is uncertain. The CDR3 is made up of 16 amino acids. V was trimmed by 0 bases and J by 1 base, leaving 12 bases between them. Germline V gene lookup returns CDR1 MNHEY and CDR2 SVGAGI. The CDR3 bases are TGTGCCAGCAGTTACTCGTACCAGACTTCGAACACTGAAGCTTTCTTT. Encoded protein: CASSYSYQTSNTEAFF.

The rearrangement joins TRBV30 to TRBJ2-1; D assignment may be TRBD1 or TRBD2 (6 bases each). V lost 8 bases and J 5 bases, leaving 10 bases between the germline ends. Germline V lookup: CDR1 GTSNPN, CDR2 SVGIG (reference sequence). CDR3 size: 11 residues. The CDR3 reads CARGRHNEQFF. CDR3 in DNA: TGTGCCCGGGGGCGACACAATGAGCAGTTCTTC.

The table lists this clone with a few counts. Other DNA sequences in this sample translate to the same CDR3. The chain couples TRBV29-1 to TRBJ1-5; D gene unclear. The CDR3 spans 12 residues. V shed 4 bases and J shed 0 bases, with 4 bases lying between them. Germline V gene data show CDR1 as SQVTM and CDR2 as ANQGSEA. The CDR3 loop is CSVGGSNQPQHF. In DNA form, the CDR3 reads TGCAGCGTTGGGGGTAGCAATCAGCCCCAGCATTTT.

The genes are TRBV4-1 and TRBJ2-7, with TRBD1 matching over 7 bases. In germline, CDR1 is MGHRA, CDR2 YSYEKL. With 3 bases clipped from V and 1 base from J, the junction kept 3 bases outside the gene matches. The CDR3 sequence is 14 residues long. This CDR3 reads CASSQGQLSYEQYF. The DNA for the CDR3 is TGCGCCAGCAGCCAGGGACAGTTATCCTACGAGCAGTACTTC.

The genes are TRBV19 and TRBJ1-6; 10 bases agree with TRBD1. The CDR3 has 15 amino acids. The V and J ends lost 3 bases and 9 bases, in that order; junction bases with no gene match: 5. Germline-derived CDR1 and CDR2 are LNHDA and SQIVND (reference sequence). CDR3 nucleotides: TGTGCCAGTAGTATTGGGGACAGGGGTGTTTCACCCCTCCACTTT. It translates to CASSIGDRGVSPLHF.

This clone was observed once. The chain couples TRBV4-3 to TRBJ2-1; D might be TRBD2 (5 bases). Germline V CDR1 and CDR2: LGHNA, YSLEER. The CDR3 loop spans 15 amino acids. V lost 4 bases to trimming and J lost 4 bases, with 14 bases between them. This CDR3 reads CASSPDFSVYNEQFF. CDR3 nucleotide sequence: TGCGCCAGCAGCCCGGACTTCAGCGTATACAATGAGCAGTTCTTC.

The rearrangement uses TRBV29-1 and TRBJ2-5; D gene ambiguous. This CDR3 spans 12 amino acids. V lost 4 bases and J 5 bases, leaving 11 bases between the germline ends. CDR1 and CDR2 from the germline V gene are SQVTM and ANQGSEA. The CDR3 region is CSVALLGETQYF. The CDR3 DNA reads as TGCAGCGTTGCCCTTTTGGGGGAGACCCAGTACTTC.

The gene calls are TRBV4-2 and TRBJ1-1; unclear D gene. Germline V lookup: CDR1 LGHNA, CDR2 YNFKEQ. Between the trimmed V and J ends, which lost 0 bases and 0 bases, there was a span of 8 bases. CDR3 size: 15 residues. The CDR3 is CASSQESQVNTEAFF. CDR3 coding DNA: TGTGCCAGCAGCCAAGAAAGCCAGGTGAACACTGAAGCTTTCTTT.

In regard to this clone: The identical CDR3 is also encoded by other nucleotide sequences in the sample. V usage is TRBV28 and J usage is TRBJ1-4; no definite D call. Trimming took off 6 bases at V and 8 bases at J, with 10 bases between the two ends. Germline CDR1 MDHEN, CDR2 SYDVKM. The CDR3 is 12 amino acids. The CDR3 region has the DNA TGTGCCAGCAGCCGCACTGGGGAAAAACTGTTTTTT. Amino acids: CASSRTGEKLFF.

The chain couples TRBV27 to TRBJ2-1; D is uncertain. The CDR3 covers 14 residues. The germline CDR1 and CDR2 sequences are MNHEY and SMNVEV (reference sequence). Trimming shortened V by 2 bases and J by 0 bases, and 5 bases separated the two germline ends. CDR3 nucleotides: TGTGCCAGCAGTTTACAAAACTCCTACAATGAGCAGTTCTTC. Protein sequence: CASSLQNSYNEQFF.

The V call is TRBV5-1, the J call TRBJ2-3; D remains ambiguous. The germline gives CDR1 SGHRS, CDR2 YFSETQ. V was shortened by 5 bases and J by 0 bases, with 16 bases between the two germline ends. The CDR3 runs 16 residues. CDR3 region: CASRPRPAPSTDTQYF. CDR3 DNA sequence: TGCGCCAGCAGGCCTCGTCCGGCACCTAGCACAGATACGCAGTATTTT.

The chain recombines TRBV11-2 with TRBJ2-7; 11 bases are a match to TRBD1. This CDR3 has 14 residues. Trimming cost V 5 bases and J 5 bases; bases outside gene matches: 5. Germline V gives CDR1 SGHAT, CDR2 FQNNGV. The CDR3 loop is CASSAWTGGDEQYF. DNA of the CDR3: TGTGCCAGCAGCGCTTGGACAGGGGGCGACGAGCAGTACTTC.

The chain couples TRBV25-1 to TRBJ2-7; TRBD1 matches at 9 bases. This CDR3 spans 15 amino acids. Trimming removed 5 bases from V and 2 bases from J; junction bases left unmatched: 7. Germline lookup yields CDR1 MGHDK and CDR2 SYGVNS. The CDR3 DNA reads TGTGCCAGCAGTTCACGACAGGGGGGGCCCTACGAGCAGTACTTC. It specifies CASSSRQGGPYEQYF.

This chain joins TRBV7-8 and TRBJ2-2; D not resolved. CDR1 is SGHVS, CDR2 FQNEAQ, per germline. This CDR3 contains 12 residues. V dropped 3 bases and J dropped 7 bases, with 6 bases sitting between them. Here the CDR3 DNA reads TGTGCCAGCAGCTTTAAGGGCGGGGAGCTGTTTTTT. It specifies CASSFKGGELFF.

This clone has just a few counts. This rearrangement joins TRBV6-5 to TRBJ1-6; TRBD1 might be the D (6 bases). This CDR3 has 14 amino acids. Trimming stripped 2 bases from V and 12 bases from J, with 14 bases between. Germline loops: CDR1 MNHEY, CDR2 SVGAGI. The CDR3 spells CASSYGGQRIPLHF. In nucleotides, the CDR3 is TGTGCCAGCAGTTACGGAGGACAGAGGATACCCCTCCACTTT.

On this clone: This CDR3 is also generated by other DNA sequences in the sample. CDR3 sequence: CASSPGLSTTEAFF. The CDR3 DNA follows: TGTGCCAGCAGTCCAGGGTTATCGACCACCGAAGCTTTCTTT. V usage is TRBV6-5 and J usage is TRBJ1-1; TRBD1 is a possible D gene (5 bases). The CDR3 consists of 14 residues. V lost 5 bases, J lost 8 bases, and 18 bases lay in between. Germline lookup yields CDR1 MNHEY and CDR2 SVGAGI.

This chain joins TRBV28 and TRBJ1-2; 8 bases are shared with TRBD1. V trimming: 10 bases; J trimming: 7 bases; junction bases outside the gene matches: 17. The length of the CDR3 is 15 residues. The germline V gene has CDR1 MDHEN and CDR2 SYDVKM. CDR3 sequence: CAIAPGRQGAGGYTF. The CDR3 DNA follows: TGTGCCATAGCCCCTGGGAGGCAGGGGGCAGGTGGCTACACCTTC.

The chain couples TRBV5-6 to TRBJ2-7, with 9 bases that match TRBD2. V was pared by 0 bases and J by 6 bases, with 4 bases of the junction left unmatched. The CDR3 spans 14 residues. CDR1 is SGHDT, CDR2 YYEEEE, per germline. The CDR3 DNA sequence: TGTGCCAGCAGCTTGGGCGGGGGGGTCGTCGAGCAGTACTTC. It is translated as CASSLGGGVVEQYF.

Concerning this clone: Different DNA sequences within this sample yield the same CDR3. The V gene is TRBV5-1, the J gene TRBJ1-5, with TRBD1 matching 9 bases. The CDR3 extends over 14 amino acids. V was clipped by 4 bases and J by 4 bases; unmatched bases: 3. CDR1 SGHRS and CDR2 YFSETQ come from the germline V gene. The CDR3 nucleotides read TGCGCCAGCAGCGACGGACAGGGGAATCAGCCCCAGCATTTT. It encodes CASSDGQGNQPQHF.

The rearrangement joins TRBV30 to TRBJ2-3; the D is unclear. The CDR3 covers 16 residues. Trimming stripped 4 bases from V and 1 base from J, with 18 bases between. Germline CDR1 GTSNPN, CDR2 SVGIG (reference sequence). The CDR3 DNA is TGTGCCTGGAACCTAGGGAAGGTTTCCCGCACAGATACGCAGTATTTT. Protein: CAWNLGKVSRTDTQYF.

On this clone itself: This sample also contains other DNA sequences that code for the same CDR3. The chain joins TRBV7-3 to TRBJ1-1, with D maybe TRBD1 (6 bases). The V gene lost 1 base and the J gene lost 4 bases, with 7 bases spanning the gap. The CDR3 totals 13 residues. The germline CDR1 and CDR2 sequences are SGHTA and FQGTGA. In DNA, the CDR3 is TGTGCCAGCAGCTTAAAGGGGGGCACTGAAGCTTTCTTT. Residues: CASSLKGGTEAFF. The full variable domain, with the rest looked up from reference TRBV7-3 and TRBJ1-1, is GAGVSQTPSNKVTEKGKYVELRCDPISGHTALYWYRQSLGQGPEFLIYFQGTGAADDSGLPNDRFFAVRPEGSVSTLKIQRTERGDSAVYLCASSLKGGTEAFFGQGTRLTVV.

Here the CDR3 reads CASSSLMENYGYTF. The CDR3 nucleotides read TGTGCCAGCAGCTCCTTGATGGAGAACTATGGCTACACCTTC. The rearrangement uses TRBV7-9 and TRBJ1-2; D unclear. V was shortened by 4 bases and J by 2 bases, with 11 bases between the two germline ends. Germline V gene sequence: CDR1 SEHNR, CDR2 FQNEAQ (reference sequence). The CDR3 spans 14 residues.

A single count supports this clone. V and J are TRBV6-1 and TRBJ1-1; D gene unclear. CDR1 and CDR2 (germline): MNHNS, SASEGT. V lost 4 bases, J lost 5 bases, and 11 bases lay in between. This CDR3 has 13 amino acids. The CDR3 nucleotides read TGTGCCAGCAGTGTCGATTTACGAACTGAAGCTTTCTTT. As protein: CASSVDLRTEAFF.

Concerning this clone itself: A read error may be the cause here, since a much bigger clone is one base away. The chain combines TRBV7-8 with TRBJ2-2; no clear D. Per the germline V gene, CDR1 is SGHVS and CDR2 is FQNEAQ. The CDR3 length is 12 residues. Trimming took 1 base from V and 5 from J, leaving 2 bases between them. CDR3 in DNA: TGTGCCAGCAGCTTAGGGACCGGGGAGCTGTTTTTT. Translated: CASSLGTGELFF.

The chain joins TRBV2 to TRBJ2-1; the match to TRBD2 covers 9 bases. With V trimmed by 4 bases and J by 7 bases, 5 bases remained unmatched. The CDR3 extends over 14 amino acids. CDR1 is SNHLY, CDR2 FYNNEI, per germline. This CDR3 is CASSGAGGPNEQFF. For the CDR3, the DNA is TGTGCCAGCAGTGGGGCGGGAGGGCCGAATGAGCAGTTCTTC. The variable domain in full, with the rest retrieved from reference TRBV2 and TRBJ2-1, is EPEVTQTPSHQVTQMGQEVILRCVPISNHLYFYWYRQILGQKVEFLVSFYNNEISEKSEIFDDQFSVERPDGSNFTLKIRSTKLEDSAMYFCASSGAGGPNEQFFGPGTRLTVL.

This chain links TRBV11-3 with TRBJ2-1; D not certain. Germline assignment: CDR1 SGHNT and CDR2 YENEEA. The germline V and J ends were trimmed by 2 bases and 5 bases, with 7 bases remaining between them. The CDR3 is 13 residues long. CDR3: CASSLLSHNEQFF. The CDR3 bases are TGTGCCAGCAGCTTACTTAGCCACAATGAGCAGTTCTTC.

The CDR3 spells CASSRPVNTEAFF. DNA of the CDR3: TGTGCCAGCAGCCGTCCAGTGAACACTGAAGCTTTCTTT. The genes are TRBV11-3 and TRBJ1-1; D uncertain. CDR3 length equals 13 residues. Trimming cost V 5 bases and J 0 bases, with 7 bases left between them. In germline, CDR1 is SGHNT, CDR2 YENEEA. Complete variable domain (other parts from reference TRBV11-3 and TRBJ1-1): EAGVVQSPRYKIIEKKQPVAFWCNPISGHNTLYWYLQNLGQGPELLIRYENEEAVDDSQLPKDRFSAERLKGVDSTLKIQPAELGDSAVYLCASSRPVNTEAFFGQGTRLTVV.

The rearrangement links TRBV6-5 to TRBJ1-2, with D maybe TRBD1 (6 bases). The germline CDR1 and CDR2 sequences are MNHEY and SVGAGI. There are 14 residues in the CDR3. Trimming removed 0 bases at V and 8 bases at J, with 13 bases between. DNA of the CDR3: TGTGCCAGCAGTTACTCGGCAGGGGTCTTAGGCTACACCTTC. This gives the protein CASSYSAGVLGYTF.

The gene calls are TRBV6-5 and TRBJ2-7; 7 bases are shared with TRBD2. Germline values: CDR1 MNHEY, CDR2 SVGAGI. V trimming: 7 bases; J trimming: 4 bases; junction bases outside the gene matches: 7. The CDR3 consists of 13 residues. CDR3 residues: CASKRGLFYEQYF. Here the CDR3 DNA reads TGTGCCAGCAAGCGGGGTCTGTTTTACGAGCAGTACTTC.

The chain links TRBV5-4 to TRBJ1-4, with D possibly matching TRBD1 (6 bases). Germline V lookup: CDR1 SGHNT, CDR2 YYREEE (reference sequence). Trimming left V 1 base short and J 7 bases short, with 14 bases between. The CDR3 has 15 residues. CDR3 sequence: CASSLSGQGIEKLFF. The CDR3 DNA reads TGTGCCAGCAGCTTGTCGGGGCAGGGGATTGAAAAACTGTTTTTT.

V and J are TRBV2 and TRBJ1-2, with 11 bases lining up with TRBD1. Germline V gives CDR1 SNHLY, CDR2 FYNNEI. J gave up 4 bases and V 2 bases, and 3 bases lay outside the gene matches. This CDR3 is built from 15 residues. The CDR3 is CASSEQGQGGYGYTF. CDR3 DNA sequence: TGTGCCAGCAGTGAACAGGGACAGGGGGGCTATGGCTACACCTTC. Based on the CDR3 plus reference TRBV2 and TRBJ1-2, the full variable domain is EPEVTQTPSHQVTQMGQEVILRCVPISNHLYFYWYRQILGQKVEFLVSFYNNEISEKSEIFDDQFSVERPDGSNFTLKIRSTKLEDSAMYFCASSEQGQGGYGYTFGSGTRLTVV.

The V and J genes are TRBV5-1 and TRBJ1-6; 7 positions agree with TRBD1. Germline V gives CDR1 SGHRS, CDR2 YFSETQ. The V and J ends lost 0 bases and 9 bases, in that order; junction bases with no gene match: 9. CDR3 size: 16 residues. CDR3 DNA: TGCGCCAGCAGCTTGGGTGGCCTACAGGGGAGTTCACCCCTCCACTTT. It translates to CASSLGGLQGSSPLHF.